The 5 T cell receptor beta chains below were found in one sample sequenced in a study of identical twins. MiXCR, applied by TCRdb to the 5' RACE reads, yields one record per CDR3 protein. The repertoire consists of about 100,000 distinct CDR3 sequences, with 5.9% occurring once and the leading ten covering over 9.5%. The sample consisted of memory T cells sorted from blood. Receptor source: a woman in her 50s in good health.

In this sample, this clonotype turned up many times. The rearrangement links TRBV27 to TRBJ1-1; tentative D call: TRBD1 (6 bases). The CDR3 covers 15 residues. With 5 bases removed from V and 1 base from J, the gap between germline ends came to 14 bases. Germline V gene data show CDR1 as MNHEY and CDR2 as SMNVEV (reference sequence). CDR3 DNA sequence: TGTGCCAGCAGTGCCTGGGACACCAGGAACACTGAAGCTTTCTTT. It is translated as CASSAWDTRNTEAFF.

This clonotype was recorded once. CDR3 in DNA: TGTGCCACGAGCGGGTCAGGGCTAACCGAGCAGTACTTC. It specifies CATSGSGLTEQYF. V gene TRBV2 combines with J gene TRBJ2-7; a possible D gene is TRBD2 (6 bases). Deletions cut 10 bases from V and 6 bases from J, with 19 bases between. Germline loops: CDR1 SNHLY, CDR2 FYNNEI. The CDR3 contains 13 residues.

This clonotype was picked up a small number of times. The rearrangement uses TRBV6-4 and TRBJ2-7; D remains unclear. This CDR3 region has 12 residues. Germline V lookup: CDR1 MRHNA, CDR2 SNTAGT. Between the trimmed V and J ends, which lost 0 bases and 1 base, there was a span of 1 base. The CDR3 loop is CASSDSSYEQYV. The DNA for the CDR3 is TGTGCCAGCAGTGACTCATCCTACGAGCAGTACGTC.

This clonotype was picked up many times. The rearrangement joins TRBV3-1 to TRBJ2-7, with D tentatively TRBD2 (5 bases). This CDR3 contains 15 residues. The germline V gene encodes CDR1 LGHDT and CDR2 YNNKEL (reference sequence). The V gene lost 4 bases and the J gene lost 0 bases, with 13 bases spanning the gap. CDR3 sequence (DNA): TGTGCCAGCAGCCTCGGGATTGGGAGCTCCTACGAGCAGTACTTC. Its translation: CASSLGIGSSYEQYF.

The chain combines TRBV7-9 with TRBJ2-3; D is perhaps TRBD1 or TRBD2 (5 bases each). The CDR3 loop spans 14 amino acids. Germline values: CDR1 SEHNR, CDR2 FQNEAQ (reference sequence). V was shortened by 5 bases and J by 6 bases, with 15 bases between the two germline ends. The CDR3 is CASSGDVALDTQYF. In DNA form, the CDR3 reads TGTGCCAGCAGCGGGGACGTGGCACTCGATACGCAGTATTTT.